Given below is one T cell receptor (beta chain) in context. This clonotype was detected a few times. What antigen it recognizes has not been identified. No base quality values were provided; no much bigger clone lies one nucleotide off. To purify naive CD4+ T cells, the Miltenyi Naive CD4+ T Cell Isolation kit was used, and CD25 microbeads served to deplete Tregs. Tregs, naive and memory CD4+ T cells from tumor, blood and ipsilateral draining lymph nodes of a few breast cancer patients underwent full-length TCR alpha and beta sequencing. Ficoll density gradient centrifugation was used to isolate mononuclear cells from either lymph nodes or roughly 50 ml of peripheral blood. A purity exceeding 90% was confirmed by FACS for the sorted cell populations. This entry is derived from a study (dated by TCRdb to the mid-2010s). Broadly, across the study: The study tested whether tumor-infiltrating Tregs in breast cancer are recruited from blood Tregs or converted in situ from other CD4+ T cell subsets.

Full-length TCR variable regions were amplified by 5' RACE PCR with constant-region reverse primers, followed by semi-nested PCR with Nested Universal Primer A. Using the ReliaPrep RNA Cell Miniprep System, total RNA was extracted, and the SMARTer RACE 5'/3' Kit was then used to reverse transcribe the RNA into 5'RACE-ready cDNA. Full-length TCR alpha and beta libraries were barcoded with multiplex adaptors and sequenced on an Illumina MiSeq. The original pipeline was this. For each of nine subset-tissue groups, sequencing data from the five patients were pooled, and the groups were then compared using unsupervised clustering of TCR gene usage. The Morisita-Horn index was used to calculate repertoire similarity, with shared sequences weighted by how much each contributed to each repertoire. TCRdb reanalyzed the raw reads on its own, using fastp at Q25 for trimming and MiXCR for clone calling, and kept in-frame beta chains. Rows are unified per CDR3 protein, each entry keeping the most common DNA and genes. In this record, the V and J calls reflect TCRdb's handling and not the investigators' own analysis. The sample includes about 54,000 distinct CDR3 sequences, with over 15% observed a single time. The ten most abundant clones make up approximately 2.3% of the sample.

From a lookup of the germline V gene, CDR1 and CDR2 are SGHRS and YFSETQ. For this chain, trimming is 5 bases at the V end and 5 bases at the J end, and the number of junction bases without a gene match is 7. Inclusive of the bounding cysteine and phenylalanine, the CDR3 is 14 residues long. Here the CDR3 DNA is all that survives: 42 bases in frame from base 1. Summary of the overall study and its limitations: The validation in the larger cohort was limited to a single TCR beta V-J rearrangement instead of whole repertoires. Tumor memory CD4+ T cell TCR gene usage clustered with blood and lymph node memory CD4+ cells and lymph node naive CD4+ cells. The greatest overlap of tumor-infiltrating Treg TCR alpha and beta sequences was with tumor naive CD4+ T cells, followed next by blood naive CD4+ T cells.

Sequencing input: naive CD4+ T cells sorted from blood. The sample's cell subset or site label, decoded: naive CD4+ T cells, CD4+CD45RA+CD25-. The TCR sequence derives from a female donor with breast cancer. Recombination joined TRBV5-1 with TRBJ2-1, with TRBD1 identical over 7 junction bases. The CDR3 loop reads CASRQGVTNNEQFF. The DNA sequence follows: TGCGCCAGCAGGCAGGGGGTTACTAACAATGAGCAGTTCTTC.